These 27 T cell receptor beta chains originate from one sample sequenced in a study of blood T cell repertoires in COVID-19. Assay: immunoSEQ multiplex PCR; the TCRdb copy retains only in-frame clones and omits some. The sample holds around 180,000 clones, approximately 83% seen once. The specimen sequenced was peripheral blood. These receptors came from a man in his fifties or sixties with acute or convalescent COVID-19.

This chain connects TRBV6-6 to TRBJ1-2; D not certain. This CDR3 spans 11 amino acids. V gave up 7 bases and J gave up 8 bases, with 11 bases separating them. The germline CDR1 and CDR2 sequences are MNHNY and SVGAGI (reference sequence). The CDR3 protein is CASKAGVGYTF. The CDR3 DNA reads TGTGCCAGCAAAGCAGGCGTGGGCTACACCTTC.

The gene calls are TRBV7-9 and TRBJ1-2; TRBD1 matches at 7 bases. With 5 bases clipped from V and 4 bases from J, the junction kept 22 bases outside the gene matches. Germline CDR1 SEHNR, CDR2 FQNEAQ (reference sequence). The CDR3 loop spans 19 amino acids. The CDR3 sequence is CASSPRYGTPGTELYGYTF. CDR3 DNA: TGTGCCAGCAGCCCAAGATACGGAACTCCCGGGACAGAACTCTATGGCTACACCTTC.

CDR3 nucleotide sequence: TGCGCCAGCAGGGCTCGGACCGACGGGGATGAGCAGTTCTTC. Residues: CASRARTDGDEQFF. The V and J genes are TRBV5-1 and TRBJ2-1; the D gene is possibly TRBD2 (5 bases). In germline, CDR1 is SGHRS, CDR2 YFSETQ. The length of the CDR3 is 14 residues. The V end was cut by 5 bases, the J end by 8 bases, with 17 bases between.

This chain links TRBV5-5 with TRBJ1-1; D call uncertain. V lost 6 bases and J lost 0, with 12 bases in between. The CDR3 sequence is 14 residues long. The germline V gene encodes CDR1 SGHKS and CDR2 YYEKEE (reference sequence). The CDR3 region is CASTQREMNTEAFF. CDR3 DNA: TGTGCCAGCACCCAACGCGAGATGAACACTGAAGCTTTCTTT.

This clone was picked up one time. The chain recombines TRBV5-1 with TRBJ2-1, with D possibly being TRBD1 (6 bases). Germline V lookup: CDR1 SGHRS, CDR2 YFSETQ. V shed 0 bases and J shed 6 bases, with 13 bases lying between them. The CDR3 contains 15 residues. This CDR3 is CASSLEGGRGNEQFF. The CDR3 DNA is TGCGCCAGCAGCTTGGAAGGGGGACGGGGCAATGAGCAGTTCTTC.

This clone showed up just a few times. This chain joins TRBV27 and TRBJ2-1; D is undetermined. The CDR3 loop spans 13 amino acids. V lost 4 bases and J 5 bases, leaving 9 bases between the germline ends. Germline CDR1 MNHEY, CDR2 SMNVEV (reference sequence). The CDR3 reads CASSSAAHNEQFF. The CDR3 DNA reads TGTGCCAGCAGTTCCGCGGCCCACAATGAGCAGTTCTTC.

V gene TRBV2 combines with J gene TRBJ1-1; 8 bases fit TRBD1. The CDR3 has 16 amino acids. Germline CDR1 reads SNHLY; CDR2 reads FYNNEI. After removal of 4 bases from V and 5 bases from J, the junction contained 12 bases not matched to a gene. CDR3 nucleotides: TGTGCCAGCAGTGTTGGCCAGGGGGCTTCGCGGACTGAAGCTTTCTTT. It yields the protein CASSVGQGASRTEAFF.

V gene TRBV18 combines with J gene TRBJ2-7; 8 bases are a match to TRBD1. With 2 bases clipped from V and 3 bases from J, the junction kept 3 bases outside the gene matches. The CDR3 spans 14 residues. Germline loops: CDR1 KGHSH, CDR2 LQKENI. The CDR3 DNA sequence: TGTGCCAGCTCACCAGACAGGGGAGGCTACGAGCAGTACTTC. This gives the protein CASSPDRGGYEQYF.

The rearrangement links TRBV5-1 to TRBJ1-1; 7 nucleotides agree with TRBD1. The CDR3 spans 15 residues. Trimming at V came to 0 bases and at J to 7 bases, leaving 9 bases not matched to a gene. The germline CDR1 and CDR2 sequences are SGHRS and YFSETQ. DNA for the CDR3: TGCGCCAGCAGCTTGGGATCCCGACAGGGCGGTGAAGCTTTCTTT. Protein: CASSLGSRQGGEAFF.

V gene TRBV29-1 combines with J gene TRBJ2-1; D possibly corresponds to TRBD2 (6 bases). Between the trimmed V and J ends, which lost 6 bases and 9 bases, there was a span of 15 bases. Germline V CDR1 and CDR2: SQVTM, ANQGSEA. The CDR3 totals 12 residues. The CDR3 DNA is TGCAGCGTCCAGGAGGGTACGGTTGAGCAGTTCTTC. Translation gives CSVQEGTVEQFF.

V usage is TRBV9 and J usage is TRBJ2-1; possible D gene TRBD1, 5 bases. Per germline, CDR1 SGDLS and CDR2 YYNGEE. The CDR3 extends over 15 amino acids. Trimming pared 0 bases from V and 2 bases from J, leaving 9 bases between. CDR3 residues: CASSVEGSPYNEQFF. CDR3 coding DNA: TGTGCCAGCAGCGTAGAGGGGTCCCCCTACAATGAGCAGTTCTTC.

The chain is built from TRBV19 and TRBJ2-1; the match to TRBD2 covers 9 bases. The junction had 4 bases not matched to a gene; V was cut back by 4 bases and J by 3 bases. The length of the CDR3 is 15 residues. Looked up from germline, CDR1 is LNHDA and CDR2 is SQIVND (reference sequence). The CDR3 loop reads CASSNAGGGYNEQFF. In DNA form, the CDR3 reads TGTGCCAGTAGTAACGCGGGAGGGGGCTACAATGAGCAGTTCTTC.

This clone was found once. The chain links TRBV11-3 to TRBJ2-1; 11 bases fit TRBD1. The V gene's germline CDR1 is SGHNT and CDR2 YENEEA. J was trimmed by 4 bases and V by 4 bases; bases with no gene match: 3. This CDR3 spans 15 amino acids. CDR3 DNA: TGTGCCAGCAGCTCAGGGACAGGGGGGTACAATGAGCAGTTCTTC. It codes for CASSSGTGGYNEQFF.

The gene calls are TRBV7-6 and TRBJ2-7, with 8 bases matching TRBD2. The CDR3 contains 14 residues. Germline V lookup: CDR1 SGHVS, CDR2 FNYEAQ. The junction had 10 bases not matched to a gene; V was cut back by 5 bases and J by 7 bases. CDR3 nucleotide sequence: TGTGCCAGCAGCCCCTCAACGGGGGGGGGAGAGCAGTACTTC. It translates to CASSPSTGGGEQYF.

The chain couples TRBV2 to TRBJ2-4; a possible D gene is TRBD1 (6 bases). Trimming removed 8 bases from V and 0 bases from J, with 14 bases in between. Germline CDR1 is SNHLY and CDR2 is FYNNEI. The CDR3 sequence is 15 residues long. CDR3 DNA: TGTGCCAGCGATGGACAGAGAGTAGCCAAAAACATTCAGTACTTC. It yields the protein CASDGQRVAKNIQYF.

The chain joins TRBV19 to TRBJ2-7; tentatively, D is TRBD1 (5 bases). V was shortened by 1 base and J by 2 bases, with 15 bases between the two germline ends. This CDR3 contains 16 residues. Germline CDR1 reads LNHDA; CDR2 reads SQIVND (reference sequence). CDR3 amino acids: CASSIVGQGSTYEQYF. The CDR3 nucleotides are TGTGCCAGTAGTATAGTGGGCCAGGGTTCCACCTACGAGCAGTACTTC.

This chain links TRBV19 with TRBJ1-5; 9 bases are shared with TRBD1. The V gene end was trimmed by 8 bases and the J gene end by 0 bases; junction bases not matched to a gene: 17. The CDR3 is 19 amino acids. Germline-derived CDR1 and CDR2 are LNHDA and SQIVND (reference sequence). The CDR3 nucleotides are TGTGCCAGTCGCGCACAGGGGGCGACACACCTCAATAGCAATCAGCCCCAGCATTTT. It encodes CASRAQGATHLNSNQPQHF.

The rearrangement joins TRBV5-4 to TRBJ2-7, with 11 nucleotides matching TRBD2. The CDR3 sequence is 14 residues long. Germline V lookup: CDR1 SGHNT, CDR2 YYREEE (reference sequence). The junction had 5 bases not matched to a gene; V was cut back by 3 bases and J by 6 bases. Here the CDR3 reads CASSSGLAGFEQYF. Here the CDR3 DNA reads TGTGCCAGCAGCTCCGGACTAGCGGGTTTCGAGCAGTACTTC.

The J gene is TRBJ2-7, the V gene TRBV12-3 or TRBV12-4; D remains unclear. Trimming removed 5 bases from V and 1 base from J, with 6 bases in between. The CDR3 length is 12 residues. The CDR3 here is CASSRNSYEQYF. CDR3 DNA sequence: TGTGCCAGCAGTCGTAATTCCTACGAGCAGTACTTC.

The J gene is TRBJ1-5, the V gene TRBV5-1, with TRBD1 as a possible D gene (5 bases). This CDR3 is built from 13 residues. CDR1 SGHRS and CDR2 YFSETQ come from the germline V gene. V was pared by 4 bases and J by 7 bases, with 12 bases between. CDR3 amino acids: CASSAEGRQPQHF. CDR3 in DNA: TGCGCCAGCAGCGCGGAGGGGAGACAGCCCCAGCATTTT.

Here the CDR3 reads CASSPSELQMQYF. The CDR3 DNA reads as TGTGCCAGCTCACCCTCCGAATTACAGATGCAGTACTTC. The chain recombines TRBV18 with TRBJ2-7; D call uncertain. Trimming cost V 3 bases and J 9 bases, with 15 bases left between them. Germline V gene sequence: CDR1 KGHSH, CDR2 LQKENI. The CDR3 length is 13 residues.

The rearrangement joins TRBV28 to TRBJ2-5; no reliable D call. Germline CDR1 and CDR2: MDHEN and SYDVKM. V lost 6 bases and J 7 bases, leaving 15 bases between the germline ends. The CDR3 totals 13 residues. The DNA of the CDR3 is TGTGCCAGCAGCCCCCGCGGCCTGTGGACCCAGTACTTC. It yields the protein CASSPRGLWTQYF.

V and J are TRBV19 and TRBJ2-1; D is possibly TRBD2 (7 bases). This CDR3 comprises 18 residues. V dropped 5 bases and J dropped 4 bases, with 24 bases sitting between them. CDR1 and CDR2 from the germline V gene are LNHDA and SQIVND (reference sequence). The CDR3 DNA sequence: TGTGCCAGTAGTCTCTGGAGGGGGGGCGATTCGCGATACAATGAGCAGTTCTTC. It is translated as CASSLWRGGDSRYNEQFF.

The CDR3 loop is CASSLESGYSGANVLTF. For the CDR3, the DNA is TGTGCCAGCAGCTTAGAGTCAGGGTACTCTGGGGCCAACGTCCTGACTTTC. This chain joins TRBV7-2 and TRBJ2-6; D is possibly TRBD1 (5 bases). CDR3 length equals 17 residues. Per germline, CDR1 SGHTA and CDR2 FQGNSA. The V gene lost 1 base and the J gene lost 0 bases, with 10 bases spanning the gap. Variable domain in full (rest from reference TRBV7-2 and TRBJ2-6): GAGVSQSPSNKVTEKGKDVELRCDPISGHTALYWYRQSLGQGLEFLIYFQGNSAPDKSGLPSDRFSAERTGGSVSTLTIQRTQQEDSAVYLCASSLESGYSGANVLTFGAGSRLTVL.

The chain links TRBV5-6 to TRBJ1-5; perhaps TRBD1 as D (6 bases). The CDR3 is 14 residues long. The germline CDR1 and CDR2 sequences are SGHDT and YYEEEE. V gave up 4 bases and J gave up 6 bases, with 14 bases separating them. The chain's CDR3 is CASSPGVGGQPQHF. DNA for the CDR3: TGTGCCAGCAGCCCCGGGGTAGGGGGTCAGCCCCAGCATTTT.

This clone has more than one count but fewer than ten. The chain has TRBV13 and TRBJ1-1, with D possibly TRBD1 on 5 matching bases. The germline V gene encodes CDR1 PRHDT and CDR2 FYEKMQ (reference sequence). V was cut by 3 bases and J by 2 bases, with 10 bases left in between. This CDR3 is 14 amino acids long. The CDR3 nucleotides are TGTGCCAGCAGCTTCAGGACACTAAACACTGAAGCTTTCTTT. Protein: CASSFRTLNTEAFF.

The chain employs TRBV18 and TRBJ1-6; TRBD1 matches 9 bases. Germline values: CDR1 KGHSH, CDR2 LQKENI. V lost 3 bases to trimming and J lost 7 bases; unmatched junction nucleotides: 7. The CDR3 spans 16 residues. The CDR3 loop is CASSPDRGVGNSPLHF. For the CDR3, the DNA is TGTGCCAGCTCACCCGACAGGGGGGTTGGGAATTCACCCCTCCACTTT.